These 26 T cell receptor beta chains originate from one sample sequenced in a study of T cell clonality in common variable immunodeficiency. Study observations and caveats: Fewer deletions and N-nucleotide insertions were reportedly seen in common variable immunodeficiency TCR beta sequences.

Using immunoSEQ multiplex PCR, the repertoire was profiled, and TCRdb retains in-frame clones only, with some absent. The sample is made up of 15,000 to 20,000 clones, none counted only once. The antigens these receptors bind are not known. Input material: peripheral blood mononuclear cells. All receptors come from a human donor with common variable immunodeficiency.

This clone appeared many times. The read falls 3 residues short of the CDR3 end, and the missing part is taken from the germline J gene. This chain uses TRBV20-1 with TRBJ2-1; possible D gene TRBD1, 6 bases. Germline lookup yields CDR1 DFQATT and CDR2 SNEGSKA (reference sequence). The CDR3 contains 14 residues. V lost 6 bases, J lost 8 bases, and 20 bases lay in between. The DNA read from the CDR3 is TGCAGTGCCCTCCTTCCGACAGGTGTCGATGAG. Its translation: CSALLPTGVDE. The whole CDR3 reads CSALLPTGVDEQFF.

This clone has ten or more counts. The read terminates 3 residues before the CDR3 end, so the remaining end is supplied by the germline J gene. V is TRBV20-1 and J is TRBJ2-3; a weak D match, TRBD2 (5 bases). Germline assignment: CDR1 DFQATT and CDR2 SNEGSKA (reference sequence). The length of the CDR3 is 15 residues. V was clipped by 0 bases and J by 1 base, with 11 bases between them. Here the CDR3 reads CSARDSSARTDTQYF. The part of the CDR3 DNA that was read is TGCAGTGCTAGAGATAGTAGCGCTCGCACAGATACG.

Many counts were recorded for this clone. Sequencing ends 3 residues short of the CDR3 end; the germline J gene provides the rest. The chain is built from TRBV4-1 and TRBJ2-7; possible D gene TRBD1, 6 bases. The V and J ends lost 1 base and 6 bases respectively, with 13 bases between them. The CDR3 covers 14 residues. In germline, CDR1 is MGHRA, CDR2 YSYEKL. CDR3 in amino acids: CASSQASTGPEQYF. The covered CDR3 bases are TGCGCCAGCAGCCAAGCATCTACAGGGCCCGAG.

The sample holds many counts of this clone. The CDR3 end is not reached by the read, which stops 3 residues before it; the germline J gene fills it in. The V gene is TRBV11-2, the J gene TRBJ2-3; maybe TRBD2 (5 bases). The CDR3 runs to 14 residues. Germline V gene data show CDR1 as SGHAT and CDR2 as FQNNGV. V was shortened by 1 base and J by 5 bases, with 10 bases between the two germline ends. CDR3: CASSLGGFGDTQYF. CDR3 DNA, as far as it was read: TGTGCCAGCAGCTTAGGAGGGTTTGGAGATACG.

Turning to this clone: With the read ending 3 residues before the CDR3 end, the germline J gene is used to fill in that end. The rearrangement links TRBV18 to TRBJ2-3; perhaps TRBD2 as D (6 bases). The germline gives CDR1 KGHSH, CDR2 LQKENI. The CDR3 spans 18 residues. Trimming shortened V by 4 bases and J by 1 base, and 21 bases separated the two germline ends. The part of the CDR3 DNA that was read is TGTGCCAGCTCACAGCTGCCGGGACTCCCCCGGGGCACAGATACG. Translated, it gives CASSQLPGLPRGTDT. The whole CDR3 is CASSQLPGLPRGTDTQYF.

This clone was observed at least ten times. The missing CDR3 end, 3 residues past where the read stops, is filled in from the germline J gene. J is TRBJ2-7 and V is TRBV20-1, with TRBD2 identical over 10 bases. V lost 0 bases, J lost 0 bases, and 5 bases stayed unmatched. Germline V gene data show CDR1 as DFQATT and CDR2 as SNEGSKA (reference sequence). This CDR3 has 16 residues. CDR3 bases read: TGCAGTGCTAGAGAAGGGACTAGCGATAGCTCCTACGAG. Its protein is CSAREGTSDSSYE. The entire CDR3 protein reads CSAREGTSDSSYEQYF.

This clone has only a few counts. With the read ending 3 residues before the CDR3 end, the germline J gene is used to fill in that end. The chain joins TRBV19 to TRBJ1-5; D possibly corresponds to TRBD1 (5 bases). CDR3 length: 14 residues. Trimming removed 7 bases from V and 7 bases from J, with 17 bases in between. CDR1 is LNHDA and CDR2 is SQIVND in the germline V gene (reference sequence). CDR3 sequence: CASMLAGESQPQHF. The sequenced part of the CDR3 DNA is TGTGCCAGTATGTTGGCGGGGGAGAGCCAGCCC.

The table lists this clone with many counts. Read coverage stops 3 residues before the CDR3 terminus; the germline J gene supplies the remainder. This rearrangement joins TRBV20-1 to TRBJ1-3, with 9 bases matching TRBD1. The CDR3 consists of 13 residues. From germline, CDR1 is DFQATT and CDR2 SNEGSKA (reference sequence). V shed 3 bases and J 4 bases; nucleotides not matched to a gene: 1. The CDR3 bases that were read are TGCAGTGCTAGGGGGACAGGGGGAAACACC. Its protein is CSARGTGGNT. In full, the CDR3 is CSARGTGGNTIYF.

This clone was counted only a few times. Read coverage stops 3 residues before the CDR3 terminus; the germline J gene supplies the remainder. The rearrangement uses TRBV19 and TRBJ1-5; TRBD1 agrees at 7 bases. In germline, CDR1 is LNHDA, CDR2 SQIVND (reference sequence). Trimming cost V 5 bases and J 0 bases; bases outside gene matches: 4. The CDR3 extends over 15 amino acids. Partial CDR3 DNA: TGTGCCAGTAGTTGGGGACAGATTAGCAATCAGCCC. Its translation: CASSWGQISNQP. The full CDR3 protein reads CASSWGQISNQPQHF.

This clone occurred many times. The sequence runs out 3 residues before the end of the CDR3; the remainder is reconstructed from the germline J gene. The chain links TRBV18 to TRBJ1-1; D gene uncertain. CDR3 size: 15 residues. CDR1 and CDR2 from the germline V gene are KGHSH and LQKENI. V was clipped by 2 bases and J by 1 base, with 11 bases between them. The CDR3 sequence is CASSPNGGSNTEAFF. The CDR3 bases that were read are TGTGCCAGCTCACCAAACGGCGGCTCGAACACTGAA.

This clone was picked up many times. CDR3 loop: CASSRPSGFANTGELFF. The part of the CDR3 DNA that was read is TGTGCCAGCTCACGCCCTTCGGGGTTCGCGAACACCGGGGAG. The chain couples TRBV18 to TRBJ2-2, with D perhaps TRBD2 (5 bases). The missing CDR3 end, 3 residues past where the read stops, is filled in from the germline J gene. The V end lost 4 bases, the J end lost 0 bases, and 15 bases lay between the germline ends. Germline assignment: CDR1 KGHSH and CDR2 LQKENI. The CDR3 is 17 residues long.

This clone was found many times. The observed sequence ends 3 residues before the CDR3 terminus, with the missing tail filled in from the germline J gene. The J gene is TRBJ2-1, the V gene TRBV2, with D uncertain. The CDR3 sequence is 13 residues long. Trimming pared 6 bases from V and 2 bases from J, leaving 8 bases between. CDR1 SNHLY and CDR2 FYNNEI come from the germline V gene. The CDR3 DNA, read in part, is TGTGCCAGCAGCCCGGGTGCCTACAATGAG. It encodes CASSPGAYNE. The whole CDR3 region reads CASSPGAYNEQFF.

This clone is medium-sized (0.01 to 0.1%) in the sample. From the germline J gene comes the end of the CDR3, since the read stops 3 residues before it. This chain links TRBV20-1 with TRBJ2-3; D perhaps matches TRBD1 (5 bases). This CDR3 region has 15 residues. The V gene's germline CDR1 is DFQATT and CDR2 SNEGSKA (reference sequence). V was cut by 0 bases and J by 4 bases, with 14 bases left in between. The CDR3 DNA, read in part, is TGCAGTGCTAGAGATGTTGGCAGGGTAGCAGATACG. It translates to CSARDVGRVADT. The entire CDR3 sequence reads CSARDVGRVADTQYF.

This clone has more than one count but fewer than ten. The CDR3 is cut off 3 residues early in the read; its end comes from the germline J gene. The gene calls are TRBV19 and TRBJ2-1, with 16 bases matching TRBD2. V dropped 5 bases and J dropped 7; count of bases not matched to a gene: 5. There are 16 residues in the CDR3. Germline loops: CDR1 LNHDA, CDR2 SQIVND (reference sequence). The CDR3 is CASSPGLAGGPNEQFF. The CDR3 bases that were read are TGTGCCAGTAGTCCGGGACTAGCGGGAGGGCCGAATGAG.

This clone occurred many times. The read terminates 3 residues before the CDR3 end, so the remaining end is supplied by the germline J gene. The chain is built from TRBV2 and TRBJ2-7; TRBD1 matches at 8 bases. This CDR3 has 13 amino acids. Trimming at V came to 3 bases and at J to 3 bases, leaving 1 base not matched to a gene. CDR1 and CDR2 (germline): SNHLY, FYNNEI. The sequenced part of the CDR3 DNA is TGTGCCAGCAGTGACGGGACAGGCTACGAG. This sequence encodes CASSDGTGYE. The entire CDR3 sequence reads CASSDGTGYEQYF.

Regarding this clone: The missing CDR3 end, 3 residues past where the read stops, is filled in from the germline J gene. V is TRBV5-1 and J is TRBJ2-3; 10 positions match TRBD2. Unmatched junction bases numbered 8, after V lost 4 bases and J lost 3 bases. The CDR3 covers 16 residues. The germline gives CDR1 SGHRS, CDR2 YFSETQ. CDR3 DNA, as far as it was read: TGCGCCAGCAGCCGGATAAGCGGGAGGGAAACAGATACG. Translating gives CASSRISGRETDT. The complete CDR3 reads CASSRISGRETDTQYF.

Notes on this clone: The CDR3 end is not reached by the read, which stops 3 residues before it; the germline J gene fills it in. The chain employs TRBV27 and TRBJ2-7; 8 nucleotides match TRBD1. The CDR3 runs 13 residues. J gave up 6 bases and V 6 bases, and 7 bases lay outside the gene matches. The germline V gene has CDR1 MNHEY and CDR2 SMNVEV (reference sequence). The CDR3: CASRTGVGGEQYF. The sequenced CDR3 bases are TGTGCCAGCAGGACAGGGGTCGGTGGCGAG.

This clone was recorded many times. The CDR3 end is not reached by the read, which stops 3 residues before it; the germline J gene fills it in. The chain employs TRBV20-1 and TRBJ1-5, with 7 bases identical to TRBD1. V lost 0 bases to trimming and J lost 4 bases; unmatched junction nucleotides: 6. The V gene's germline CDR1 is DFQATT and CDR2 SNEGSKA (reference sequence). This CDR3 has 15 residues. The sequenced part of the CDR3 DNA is TGCAGTGCTAGAGATTACCAGACAGGGAATCAGCCC. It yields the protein CSARDYQTGNQP. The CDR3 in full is CSARDYQTGNQPQHF.

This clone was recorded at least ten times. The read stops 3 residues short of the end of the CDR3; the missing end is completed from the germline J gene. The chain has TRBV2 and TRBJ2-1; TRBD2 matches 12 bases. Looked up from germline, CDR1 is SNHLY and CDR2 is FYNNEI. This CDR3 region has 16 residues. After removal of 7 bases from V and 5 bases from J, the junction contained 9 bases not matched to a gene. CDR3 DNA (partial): TGTGCCAGCATTTTTCTAGCGGGAGGGCCAGACAATGAG. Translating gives CASIFLAGGPDNE. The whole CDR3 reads CASIFLAGGPDNEQFF.

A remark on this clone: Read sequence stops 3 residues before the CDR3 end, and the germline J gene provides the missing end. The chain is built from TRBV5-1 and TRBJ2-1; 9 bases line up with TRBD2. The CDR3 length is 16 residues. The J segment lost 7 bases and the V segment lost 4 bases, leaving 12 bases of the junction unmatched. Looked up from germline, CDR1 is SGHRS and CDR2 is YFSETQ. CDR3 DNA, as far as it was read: TGCGCCAGCAGCCCACCCCGCCTAGCGGGAAAAAATGAG. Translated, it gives CASSPPRLAGKNE. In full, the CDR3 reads CASSPPRLAGKNEQFF.

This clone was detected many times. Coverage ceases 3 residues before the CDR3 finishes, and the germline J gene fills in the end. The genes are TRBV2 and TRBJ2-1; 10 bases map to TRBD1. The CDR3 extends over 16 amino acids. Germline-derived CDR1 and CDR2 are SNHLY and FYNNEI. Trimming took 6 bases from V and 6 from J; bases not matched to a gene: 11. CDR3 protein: CASRRRDGTGANEQFF. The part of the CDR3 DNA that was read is TGTGCCAGCAGGCGAAGGGACGGGACAGGGGCCAATGAG.

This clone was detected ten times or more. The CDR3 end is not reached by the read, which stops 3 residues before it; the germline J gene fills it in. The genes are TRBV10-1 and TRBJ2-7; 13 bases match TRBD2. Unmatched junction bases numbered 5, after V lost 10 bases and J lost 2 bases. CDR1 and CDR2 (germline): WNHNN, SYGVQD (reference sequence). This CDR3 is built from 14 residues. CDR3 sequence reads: CATIGTSGTYEQYF. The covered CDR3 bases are TGCGCCACCATAGGGACTAGCGGGACCTACGAG.

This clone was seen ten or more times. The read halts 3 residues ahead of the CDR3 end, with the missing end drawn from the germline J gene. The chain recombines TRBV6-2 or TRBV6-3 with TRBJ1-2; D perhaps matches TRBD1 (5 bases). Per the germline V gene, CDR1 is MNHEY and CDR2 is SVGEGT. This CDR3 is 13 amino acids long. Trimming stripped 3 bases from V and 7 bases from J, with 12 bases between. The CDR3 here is CASSYPSRAGYTF. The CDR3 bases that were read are TGTGCCAGCAGTTATCCGAGCAGGGCTGGC.

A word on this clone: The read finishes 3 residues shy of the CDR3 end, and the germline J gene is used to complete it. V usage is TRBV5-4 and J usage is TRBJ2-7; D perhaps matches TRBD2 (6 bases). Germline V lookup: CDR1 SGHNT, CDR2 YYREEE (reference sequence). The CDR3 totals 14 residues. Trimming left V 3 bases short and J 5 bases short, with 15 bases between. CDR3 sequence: CASSSPGLKDEQYF. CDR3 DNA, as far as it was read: TGTGCCAGCAGCTCTCCGGGACTTAAGGACGAG.

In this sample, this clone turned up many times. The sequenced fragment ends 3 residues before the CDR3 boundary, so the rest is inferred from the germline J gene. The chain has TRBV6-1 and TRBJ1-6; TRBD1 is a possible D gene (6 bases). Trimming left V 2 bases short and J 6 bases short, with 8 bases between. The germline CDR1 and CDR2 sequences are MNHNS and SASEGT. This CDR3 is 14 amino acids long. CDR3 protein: CASSEQGPNSPLHF. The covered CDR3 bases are TGTGCCAGCAGTGAACAGGGGCCTAATTCACCC.

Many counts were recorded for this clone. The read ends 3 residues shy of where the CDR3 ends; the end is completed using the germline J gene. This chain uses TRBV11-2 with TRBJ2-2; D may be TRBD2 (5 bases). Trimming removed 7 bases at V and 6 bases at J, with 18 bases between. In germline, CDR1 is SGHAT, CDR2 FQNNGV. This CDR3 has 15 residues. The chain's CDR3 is CASIPQPGYAGELFF. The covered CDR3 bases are TGTGCCAGCATTCCTCAGCCGGGGTACGCCGGGGAG.